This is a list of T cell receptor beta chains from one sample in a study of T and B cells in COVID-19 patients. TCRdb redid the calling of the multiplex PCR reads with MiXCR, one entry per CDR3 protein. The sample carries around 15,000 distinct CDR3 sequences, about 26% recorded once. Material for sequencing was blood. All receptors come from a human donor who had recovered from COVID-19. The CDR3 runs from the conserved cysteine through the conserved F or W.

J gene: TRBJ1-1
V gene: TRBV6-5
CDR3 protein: CASRREYRTEAFF

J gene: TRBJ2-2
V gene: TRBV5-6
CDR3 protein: CASSLGRAGELFF

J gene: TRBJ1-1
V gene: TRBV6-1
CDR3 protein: CASSEQGARTEAFF

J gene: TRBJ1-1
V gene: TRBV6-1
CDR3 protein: CASSEARGVGGEAFF

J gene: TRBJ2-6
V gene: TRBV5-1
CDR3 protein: CASSLTGAGANVLTF

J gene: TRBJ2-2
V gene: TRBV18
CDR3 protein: CASSPPTGELFF

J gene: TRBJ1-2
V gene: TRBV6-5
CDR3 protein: CASSYAQQGDYGYTF

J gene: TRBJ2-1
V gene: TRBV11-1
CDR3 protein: CASSFSPGEQFF

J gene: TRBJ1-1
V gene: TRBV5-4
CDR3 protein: CASSLQQGNTEAFF

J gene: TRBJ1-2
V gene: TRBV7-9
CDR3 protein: CASSLVTGDYGYTF

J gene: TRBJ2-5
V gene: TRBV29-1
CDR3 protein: CSVKGTLTQYF

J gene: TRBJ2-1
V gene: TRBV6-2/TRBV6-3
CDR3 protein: CASRRGNTDSYNEQFF

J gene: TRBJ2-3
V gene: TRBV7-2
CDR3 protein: CASSISGGASTDTQYF

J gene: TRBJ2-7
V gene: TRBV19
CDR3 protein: CASSGADYEQYF

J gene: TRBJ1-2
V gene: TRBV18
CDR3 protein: CASSPPSVVYGYTF

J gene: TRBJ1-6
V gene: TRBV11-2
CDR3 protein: CASSTTPGQGWSPLHF

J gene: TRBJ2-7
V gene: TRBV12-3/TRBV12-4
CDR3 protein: CASRQDSSYEQYF

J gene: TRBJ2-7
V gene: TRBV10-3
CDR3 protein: CAISPTGWDEQYF

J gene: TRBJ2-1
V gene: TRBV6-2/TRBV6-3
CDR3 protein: CASTLAGGPRVNEQFF

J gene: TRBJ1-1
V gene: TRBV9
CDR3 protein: CASSEQGAEAFF

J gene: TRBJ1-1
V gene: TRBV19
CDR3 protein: CASSTAGTGQTEAFF

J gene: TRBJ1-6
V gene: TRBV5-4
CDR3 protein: CASSHDRGNSPLHF

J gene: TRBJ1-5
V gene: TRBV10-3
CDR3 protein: CAIKGQGGNQPQHF